These 22 T cell receptor beta chains came from one sample sequenced in a study of pediatric ulcerative colitis. Profiling relied on immunoSEQ multiplex PCR, and the TCRdb table lists in-frame clones only, not all of them. The sample has roughly 30,000 clones; around 80% are singletons. The sequenced sample was blood. The origin of the receptors is a boy aged 5-17 years with severe ulcerative colitis.

This clone appeared a few times. The chain uses TRBV10-2 and TRBJ1-1; 7 bases align to TRBD1. The length of the CDR3 is 14 residues. CDR1 and CDR2 (germline): WSHSY, SAAADI. V was clipped by 6 bases and J by 7 bases; unmatched bases: 11. The CDR3 DNA sequence: TGCGCCAGCAGCGTCGACAGGGAAGTCCTTGAAGCTTTCTTT. Translated, it gives CASSVDREVLEAFF.

V usage is TRBV2 and J usage is TRBJ1-4; 7 bases are a match to TRBD1. The CDR3 runs 13 residues. Germline CDR1 reads SNHLY; CDR2 reads FYNNEI. V lost 6 bases and J lost 8; bases outside the gene matches: 6. CDR3 protein: CASRRDRREKLFF. The CDR3 bases are TGTGCCAGCAGGCGGGACAGACGCGAAAAACTGTTTTTT.

V and J are TRBV5-6 and TRBJ1-1; D gene ambiguous. Germline V gene data show CDR1 as SGHDT and CDR2 as YYEEEE. Deletions cut 1 base from V and 5 bases from J, with 9 bases between. CDR3 length: 13 amino acids. This CDR3 reads CASSLQQVTEAFF. CDR3 in DNA: TGTGCCAGCAGCTTGCAACAAGTAACTGAAGCTTTCTTT. The entire variable domain, with the rest obtained from reference TRBV5-6 and TRBJ1-1, is as follows: DAGVTQSPTHLIKTRGQQVTLRCSPKSGHDTVSWYQQALGQGPQFIFQYYEEEERQRGNFPDRFSGHQFPNYSSELNVNALLLGDSALYLCASSLQQVTEAFFGQGTRLTVV.

CDR3 coding DNA: TGTGCCAGCAGGGGGGTCATGAACACCGGGGAGCTGTTTTTT. Translated: CASRGVMNTGELFF. This chain joins TRBV11-2 and TRBJ2-2; D may correspond to TRBD1 or TRBD2 (5 bases each). This CDR3 is built from 14 residues. The V gene's germline CDR1 is SGHAT and CDR2 FQNNGV. Between the trimmed V and J ends, which lost 6 bases and 1 base, there was a span of 9 bases. Full variable domain (outside the CDR3, taken from reference TRBV11-2 and TRBJ2-2): EAGVAQSPRYKIIEKRQSVAFWCNPISGHATLYWYQQILGQGPKLLIQFQNNGVVDDSQLPKDRFSAERLKGVDSTLKIQPAKLEDSAVYLCASRGVMNTGELFFGEGSRLTVL.

V and J are TRBV6-6 and TRBJ1-2, with no clear D. V shed 8 bases and J shed 8 bases, with 18 bases lying between them. Germline CDR1 MNHNY, CDR2 SVGAGI (reference sequence). This CDR3 comprises 13 residues. The CDR3 loop reads CASRGEVSGGYTF. The CDR3, as DNA: TGTGCCAGCCGTGGGGAAGTATCGGGGGGCTACACCTTC.

The gene calls are TRBV9 and TRBJ1-2; no clear D. Per germline, CDR1 SGDLS and CDR2 YYNGEE. V was pared by 4 bases and J by 7 bases, with 23 bases between. This CDR3 is built from 16 residues. CDR3 residues: CASSPLSLFSLGGYTF. The CDR3 DNA is TGTGCCAGCAGCCCGTTGTCCCTCTTCTCTTTGGGTGGCTACACCTTC.

This clone showed up just a few times. The gene calls are TRBV6-6 and TRBJ1-6; D is unresolved. Deletions cut 2 bases from V and 9 bases from J, with 2 bases between. Germline CDR1 is MNHNY and CDR2 is SVGAGI (reference sequence). The CDR3 runs to 11 residues. The CDR3 loop reads CASSYASPLHF. In nucleotides, the CDR3 is TGTGCCAGCAGTTACGCTTCACCCCTCCACTTT.

The genes are TRBV28 and TRBJ2-5; either TRBD1 or TRBD2 may fit D (6 bases each). The V gene lost 5 bases and the J gene lost 7 bases, with 14 bases spanning the gap. This CDR3 is built from 13 residues. The V gene's germline CDR1 is MDHEN and CDR2 SYDVKM. Here the CDR3 reads CASSRGAIGTQYF. CDR3 in DNA: TGTGCCAGCAGTAGGGGGGCGATCGGGACCCAGTACTTC.

CDR3 DNA sequence: TGTGCCAGCAGTGAGCAGACCGGGACAGTGAACACTGAAGCTTTCTTT. Its translation: CASSEQTGTVNTEAFF. The J gene is TRBJ1-1, the V gene TRBV2; the match to TRBD1 covers 7 bases. CDR1 and CDR2 (germline): SNHLY, FYNNEI. The CDR3 consists of 16 residues. V lost 3 bases and J lost 0; bases outside the gene matches: 7.

V usage is TRBV7-9 and J usage is TRBJ1-1, with unresolved D. Germline V lookup: CDR1 SEHNR, CDR2 FQNEAQ (reference sequence). The V gene lost 5 bases and the J gene lost 0 bases, with 13 bases spanning the gap. The CDR3 extends over 15 amino acids. The CDR3 region is CASSIFPHLNTEAFF. In DNA, the CDR3 is TGTGCCAGCAGCATTTTCCCCCATTTGAACACTGAAGCTTTCTTT.

The rearrangement joins TRBV18 to TRBJ1-1; D possibly corresponds to TRBD1 (6 bases). Per germline, CDR1 KGHSH and CDR2 LQKENI. Trimming cost V 3 bases and J 2 bases, with 13 bases left between them. The CDR3 has 15 amino acids. CDR3 sequence (DNA): TGTGCCAGCTCACCCAAACAGGGTAGAAACACTGAAGCTTTCTTT. This translates into CASSPKQGRNTEAFF.

The V call is TRBV5-1, the J call TRBJ2-3; D not certain. The CDR3 runs 15 residues. CDR1 and CDR2 (germline): SGHRS, YFSETQ. The germline V and J ends were trimmed by 2 bases and 3 bases, with 13 bases remaining between them. CDR3 coding DNA: TGCGCCAGCAGCTTAAGTTTCTTAATTACAGATACGCAGTATTTT. Encoded protein: CASSLSFLITDTQYF. The full variable domain, its missing parts supplied by reference TRBV5-1 and TRBJ2-3, is KAGVTQTPRYLIKTRGQQVTLSCSPISGHRSVSWYQQTPGQGLQFLFEYFSETQRNKGNFPGRFSGRQFSNSRSEMNVSTLELGDSALYLCASSLSFLITDTQYFGPGTRLTVL.

This clone was detected only a few times. The chain combines TRBV9 with TRBJ2-3; D uncertain. The CDR3 runs to 14 residues. Germline V lookup: CDR1 SGDLS, CDR2 YYNGEE. Trimming took 1 base from V and 5 from J, leaving 11 bases between them. The CDR3 coding sequence is TGTGCCAGCAGCGTATCGGGCAAGGAAGATACGCAGTATTTT. The encoded protein is CASSVSGKEDTQYF.

This clone was seen more than once but under ten times. The CDR3 loop is CASSEGSRTGPLHF. The CDR3 DNA sequence: TGTGCCAGCAGTGAAGGGTCCAGGACCGGTCCCCTCCACTTT. The chain joins TRBV6-1 to TRBJ1-6; D not certain. This CDR3 contains 14 residues. V lost 1 base to trimming and J lost 13 bases, with 14 bases between them. The germline gives CDR1 MNHNS, CDR2 SASEGT.

The gene calls are TRBV5-1 and TRBJ1-3, with no clear D. The V end lost 1 base, the J end lost 3 bases, and 8 bases lay between the germline ends. CDR1 SGHRS and CDR2 YFSETQ come from the germline V gene. The CDR3 is made up of 14 amino acids. The chain's CDR3 is CASSLTDFGNTIYF. CDR3 nucleotides: TGCGCCAGCAGCTTGACAGATTTTGGAAACACCATATATTTT.

This rearrangement joins TRBV18 to TRBJ2-2, with D unclear. Germline-derived CDR1 and CDR2 are KGHSH and LQKENI. The V and J ends lost 6 bases and 6 bases respectively, with 11 bases between them. The CDR3 is 13 residues long. CDR3 region: CASSSSVSGELFF. CDR3 coding DNA: TGTGCCAGCTCCTCGTCGGTGTCCGGGGAGCTGTTTTTT.

This clone came up a few times. V gene TRBV5-6 combines with J gene TRBJ1-6, with 7 bases matching TRBD1. The germline V gene encodes CDR1 SGHDT and CDR2 YYEEEE. Unmatched junction bases numbered 7, after V lost 6 bases and J lost 4 bases. The CDR3 runs 15 residues. The CDR3 reads CASTNRGWYNSPLHF. CDR3 in DNA: TGTGCCAGCACGAACAGGGGTTGGTATAATTCACCCCTCCACTTT.

The chain combines TRBV18 with TRBJ1-3, with D perhaps TRBD1 (5 bases). CDR1 and CDR2 (germline): KGHSH, LQKENI. The CDR3 contains 16 residues. Trimming pared 6 bases from V and 0 bases from J, leaving 15 bases between. The CDR3: CASSPTGYGSGNTIYF. CDR3 DNA sequence: TGTGCCAGCTCGCCCACAGGTTACGGCTCTGGAAACACCATATATTTT.

This clone was detected once. The chain couples TRBV11-2 to TRBJ1-4, with TRBD1 as a possible D gene (6 bases). The CDR3 length is 14 residues. V dropped 3 bases and J dropped 7 bases, with 12 bases sitting between them. The germline V gene encodes CDR1 SGHAT and CDR2 FQNNGV. The CDR3 reads CASSFGQLLEKLFF. CDR3 sequence (DNA): TGTGCCAGCAGCTTTGGACAGTTACTTGAAAAACTGTTTTTT.

This clone was detected only once. This sequence joins TRBV5-8 and TRBJ1-4; TRBD1 agrees at 7 bases. CDR1 is SGHTS and CDR2 is YDEGEE in the germline V gene. The CDR3 consists of 14 residues. Losses at the gene ends were 3 bases for V and 9 bases for J; bases not matched to a gene: 8. The CDR3 nucleotides read TGTGCCAGCAGCTCCAGGGGGAGTTTCAAAAAACTGTTTTTT. Translating it yields CASSSRGSFKKLFF.

As for this clone: Other DNA sequences in the sample encode the same CDR3. V and J are TRBV6-6 and TRBJ1-1; D is uncertain. The CDR3 has 12 residues. The germline gives CDR1 MNHNY, CDR2 SVGAGI (reference sequence). Trimming left V 5 bases short and J 6 bases short, with 10 bases between. CDR3 coding DNA: TGTGCCAGCAGTCCGTCCACTGCTGAAGCTTTCTTT. This sequence encodes CASSPSTAEAFF.

The V gene is TRBV2, the J gene TRBJ1-2; a possible D gene is TRBD1 (5 bases). Trimming removed 6 bases at V and 6 bases at J, with 20 bases between. This CDR3 has 15 residues. Germline CDR1 and CDR2: SNHLY and FYNNEI. The CDR3 DNA follows: TGTGCCAGCAGCCCCGATGGGGCCACTTTGAATGGCTACACCTTC. Translating gives CASSPDGATLNGYTF.